This T cell receptor (beta chain) was observed in a study of T cells after yellow fever vaccination. By 5'RACE template switching, TCR cDNA was produced, with a universal primer site and UMIs added in the process. In TCRdb, the 5' RACE reads were re-called with MiXCR into one record per CDR3 protein. Here the sample spans over 300,000 distinct CDR3 sequences, around 7% being singletons. The germline gives CDR1 MGHRA, CDR2 YSYEKL. This CDR3 is built from 16 residues. Between the trimmed V and J ends, which lost 5 bases and 1 base, there was a span of 17 bases. V is TRBV4-1 and J is TRBJ1-1, with D possibly being TRBD1 (6 bases). The input for sequencing was PBMCs, taken 45 days after the first yellow fever vaccination. The receptor comes from a man between 18 and 35 years old who received the YFV17D yellow fever vaccine. The CDR3 nucleotides are TGCGCCAGCAGCAGACCTCCCAGGACAGAGAACACTGAAGCTTTCTTT. It specifies CASSRPPRTENTEAFF.